This T cell receptor (beta chain) stems from a study of breast tumors, draining lymph nodes, adjacent tissues. Whole-study findings and limits: Tumor and nontumor repertoires were significantly more similar in luminal-like than in basal-like breast cancer. Tumor repertoires ranked between lymph nodes and nontumor tissue in diversity, with V and J gene preferences. The data were judged consistent with most tumor T cells coming from lymph node and expanding in tumor. Data only fit, rather than demonstrated, lymph node origin of most tumor T cells.

Each CDR3 protein is one row after TCRdb ran MiXCR on the multiplex PCR reads. The sample consists of some 150,000 distinct CDR3 sequences, 20% to 25% of them appearing once. The CDR3 extends over 13 amino acids. Trimming shortened V by 4 bases and J by 5 bases, and 8 bases separated the two germline ends. Germline V gene lookup returns CDR1 LGHNA and CDR2 YSLEER. At least ten counts were recorded for this clonotype. Its antigen is not identified. The lymph nodes were axillary draining lymph nodes from breast cancer patients. The TCR sequence derives from a female donor with breast cancer. Some clones in this sample may be carry-over from other donors' samples. Sequencing was carried out using axillary lymph node tissue. The chain uses TRBV4-3 and TRBJ2-2, with D possibly TRBD2 on 5 matching bases. The CDR3 bases are TGCGCCAGCAGCCGGACTCTTACCGGGGAGCTGTTTTTT. Residues: CASSRTLTGELFF.